This T cell receptor beta chain is drawn from a study of radiotherapy plus CTLA-4 blockade in lung cancer. Between the trimmed V and J ends, which lost 2 bases and 2 bases, there was a span of 23 bases. Germline V lookup: CDR1 SGHDT, CDR2 YYEEEE. CDR3 length equals 18 residues. Study-wide results and limits: TCR clones of tumor origin grew in blood after radiotherapy plus ipilimumab. Reports state that early shifts in blood T cell clones, with interferon-beta, best predicted response.

In the case of this clone: Its antigen is not identified.

The repertoire was sequenced with immunoSEQ multiplex PCR; TCRdb's copy has only in-frame clones and lacks some. This sample has about 76,000 clones, with around 79% found just once. This TCR was recovered from a human donor with non-small cell lung cancer whose response to radiotherapy plus ipilimumab could not be evaluated. Some clones in this sample may be carry-over from other donors' samples. The sample in question was peripheral blood, obtained from a patient treated with radiotherapy plus ipilimumab. The chain links TRBV5-6 to TRBJ2-7; possible D gene TRBD1, 6 bases. The CDR3 DNA is TGTGCCAGCAGCTTAAGACGCCATACAGGGTACAATCCCTACGAGCAGTACTTC. It specifies CASSLRRHTGYNPYEQYF.